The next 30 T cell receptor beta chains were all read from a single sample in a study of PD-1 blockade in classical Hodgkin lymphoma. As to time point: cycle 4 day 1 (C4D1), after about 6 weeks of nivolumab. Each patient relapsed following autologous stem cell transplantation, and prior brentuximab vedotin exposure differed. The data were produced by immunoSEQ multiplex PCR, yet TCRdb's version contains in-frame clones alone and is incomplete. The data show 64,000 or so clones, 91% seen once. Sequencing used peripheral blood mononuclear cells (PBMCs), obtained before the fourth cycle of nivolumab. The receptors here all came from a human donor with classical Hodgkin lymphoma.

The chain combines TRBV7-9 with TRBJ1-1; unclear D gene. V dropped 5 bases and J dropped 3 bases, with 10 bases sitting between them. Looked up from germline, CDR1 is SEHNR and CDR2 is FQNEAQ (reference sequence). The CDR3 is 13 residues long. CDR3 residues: CASSLYQDTEAFF. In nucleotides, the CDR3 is TGTGCCAGCAGCCTCTATCAGGACACTGAAGCTTTCTTT.

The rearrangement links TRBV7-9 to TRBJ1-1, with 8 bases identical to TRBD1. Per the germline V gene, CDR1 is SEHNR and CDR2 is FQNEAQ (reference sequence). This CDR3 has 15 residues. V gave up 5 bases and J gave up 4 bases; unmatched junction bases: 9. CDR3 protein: CASSLGQGIATEAFF. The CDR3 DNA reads TGTGCCAGCAGCCTCGGACAGGGAATAGCCACTGAAGCTTTCTTT.

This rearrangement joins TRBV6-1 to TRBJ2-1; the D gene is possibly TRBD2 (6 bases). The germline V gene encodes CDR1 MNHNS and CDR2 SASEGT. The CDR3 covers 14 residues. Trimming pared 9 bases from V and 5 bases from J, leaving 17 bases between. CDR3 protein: CASKSPSGDNEQFF. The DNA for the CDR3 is TGTGCCAGTAAGTCCCCTTCGGGGGACAATGAGCAGTTCTTC.

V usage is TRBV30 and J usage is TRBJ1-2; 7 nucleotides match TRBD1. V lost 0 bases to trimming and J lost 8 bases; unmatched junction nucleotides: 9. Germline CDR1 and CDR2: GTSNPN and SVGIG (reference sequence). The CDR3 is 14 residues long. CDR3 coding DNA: TGTGCCTGGAGTGTATTACAGGGGCGAGAGGGCTACACCTTC. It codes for CAWSVLQGREGYTF.

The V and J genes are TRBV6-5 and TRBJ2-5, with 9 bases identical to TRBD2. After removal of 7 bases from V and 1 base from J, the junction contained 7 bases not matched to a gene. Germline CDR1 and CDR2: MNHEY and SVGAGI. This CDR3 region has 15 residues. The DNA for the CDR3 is TGTGCCAGCAAGGTTAGCGGGGGCCTCCAAGAGACCCAGTACTTC. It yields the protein CASKVSGGLQETQYF.

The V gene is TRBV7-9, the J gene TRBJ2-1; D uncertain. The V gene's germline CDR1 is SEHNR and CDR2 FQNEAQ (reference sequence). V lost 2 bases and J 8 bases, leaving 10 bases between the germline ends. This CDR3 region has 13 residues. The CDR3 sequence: CASSLYGSDEQFF. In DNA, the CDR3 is TGTGCCAGCAGCTTATATGGCTCCGATGAGCAGTTCTTC. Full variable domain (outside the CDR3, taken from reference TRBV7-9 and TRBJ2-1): DTGVSQNPRHKITKRGQNVTFRCDPISEHNRLYWYRQTLGQGPEFLTYFQNEAQLEKSRLLSDRFSAERPKGSFSTLEIQRTEQGDSAMYLCASSLYGSDEQFFGPGTRLTVL.

The chain's CDR3 is CSVQLAAEGWGYEQYF. For the CDR3, the DNA is TGCAGCGTCCAGCTAGCGGCCGAAGGTTGGGGATACGAGCAGTACTTC. The chain combines TRBV29-1 with TRBJ2-7; 7 bases match TRBD2. J was trimmed by 4 bases and V by 6 bases; bases with no gene match: 18. In germline, CDR1 is SQVTM, CDR2 ANQGSEA. The CDR3 contains 16 residues.

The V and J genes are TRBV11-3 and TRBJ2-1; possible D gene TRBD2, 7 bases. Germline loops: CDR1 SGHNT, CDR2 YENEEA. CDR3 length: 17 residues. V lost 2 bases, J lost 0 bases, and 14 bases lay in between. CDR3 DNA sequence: TGTGCCAGCAGCTTATACGGGGGGCTCAGCTCCTACAATGAGCAGTTCTTC. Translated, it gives CASSLYGGLSSYNEQFF.

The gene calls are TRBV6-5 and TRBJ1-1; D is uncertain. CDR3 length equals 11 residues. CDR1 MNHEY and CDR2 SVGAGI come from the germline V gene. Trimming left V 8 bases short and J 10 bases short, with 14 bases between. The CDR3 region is CASSSILGAFF. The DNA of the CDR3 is TGTGCCAGCTCATCCATCTTAGGAGCTTTCTTT.

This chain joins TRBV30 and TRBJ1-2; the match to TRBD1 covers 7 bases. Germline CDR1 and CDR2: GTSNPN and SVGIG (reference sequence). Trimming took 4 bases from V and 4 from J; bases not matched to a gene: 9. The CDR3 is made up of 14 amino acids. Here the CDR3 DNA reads TGTGCCTGGATAGTTGCAGGGGGGGCCTATGGCTACACCTTC. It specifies CAWIVAGGAYGYTF.

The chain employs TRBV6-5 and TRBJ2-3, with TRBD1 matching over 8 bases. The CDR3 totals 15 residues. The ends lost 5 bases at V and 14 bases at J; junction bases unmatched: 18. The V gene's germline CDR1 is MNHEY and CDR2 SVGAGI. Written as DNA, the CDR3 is TGTGCCAGCAGTCAGCATCAGGGGGCGCTGGGGGGTTGGTATTTT. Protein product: CASSQHQGALGGWYF.

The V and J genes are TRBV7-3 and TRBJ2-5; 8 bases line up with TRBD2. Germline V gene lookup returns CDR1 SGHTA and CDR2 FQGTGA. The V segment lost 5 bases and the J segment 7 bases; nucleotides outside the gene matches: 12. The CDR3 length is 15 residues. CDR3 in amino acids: CASSLNPTREGTQYF. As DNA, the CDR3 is TGTGCCAGCAGCCTCAACCCGACCCGGGAGGGGACCCAGTACTTC.

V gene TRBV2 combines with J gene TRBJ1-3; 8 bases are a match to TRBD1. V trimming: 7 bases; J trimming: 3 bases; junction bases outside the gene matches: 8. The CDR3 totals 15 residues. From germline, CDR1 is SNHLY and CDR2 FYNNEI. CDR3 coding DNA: TGTGCCAGCACTACAGGACAGGGATTTGGAAACACCATATATTTT. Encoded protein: CASTTGQGFGNTIYF.

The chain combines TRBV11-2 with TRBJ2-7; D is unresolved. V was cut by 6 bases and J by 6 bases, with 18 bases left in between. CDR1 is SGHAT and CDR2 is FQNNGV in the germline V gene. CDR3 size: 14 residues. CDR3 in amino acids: CASSLRARVREQYF. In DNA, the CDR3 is TGTGCCAGCAGTCTTCGGGCTCGGGTCCGCGAGCAGTACTTC.

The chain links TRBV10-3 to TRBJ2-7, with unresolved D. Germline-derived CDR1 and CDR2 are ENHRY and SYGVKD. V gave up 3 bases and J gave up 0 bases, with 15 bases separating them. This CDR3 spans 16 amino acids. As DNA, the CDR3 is TGTGCCATCAGTGACCCGCAGCTTACTTCCTCCTACGAGCAGTACTTC. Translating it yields CAISDPQLTSSYEQYF.

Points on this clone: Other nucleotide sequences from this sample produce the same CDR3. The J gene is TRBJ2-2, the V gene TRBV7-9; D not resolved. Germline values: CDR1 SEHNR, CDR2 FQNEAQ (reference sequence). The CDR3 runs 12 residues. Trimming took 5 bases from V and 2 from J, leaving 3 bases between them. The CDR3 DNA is TGTGCCAGCAGCCCCAACACCGGGGAGCTGTTTTTT. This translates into CASSPNTGELFF.

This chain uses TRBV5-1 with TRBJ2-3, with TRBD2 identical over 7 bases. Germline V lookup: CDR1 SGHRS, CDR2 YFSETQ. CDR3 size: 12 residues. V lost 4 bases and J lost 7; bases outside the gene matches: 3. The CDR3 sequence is CASSAGVHTQYF. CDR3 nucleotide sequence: TGCGCCAGCAGCGCGGGAGTCCATACGCAGTATTTT. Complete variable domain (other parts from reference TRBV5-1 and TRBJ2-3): KAGVTQTPRYLIKTRGQQVTLSCSPISGHRSVSWYQQTPGQGLQFLFEYFSETQRNKGNFPGRFSGRQFSNSRSEMNVSTLELGDSALYLCASSAGVHTQYFGPGTRLTVL.

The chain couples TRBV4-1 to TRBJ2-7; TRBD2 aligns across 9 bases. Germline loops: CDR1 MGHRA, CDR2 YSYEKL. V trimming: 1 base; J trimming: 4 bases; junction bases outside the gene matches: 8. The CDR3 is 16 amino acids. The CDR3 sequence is CASSQAWTSDFYEQYF. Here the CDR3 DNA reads TGCGCCAGCAGCCAAGCTTGGACTAGCGACTTTTACGAGCAGTACTTC.

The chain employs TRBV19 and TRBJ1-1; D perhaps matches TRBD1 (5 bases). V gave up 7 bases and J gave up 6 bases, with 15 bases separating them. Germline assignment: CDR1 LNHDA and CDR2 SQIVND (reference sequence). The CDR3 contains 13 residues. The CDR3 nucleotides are TGTGCCAGTACCACAAGAAGGGGCCCTGAAGCTTTCTTT. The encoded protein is CASTTRRGPEAFF.

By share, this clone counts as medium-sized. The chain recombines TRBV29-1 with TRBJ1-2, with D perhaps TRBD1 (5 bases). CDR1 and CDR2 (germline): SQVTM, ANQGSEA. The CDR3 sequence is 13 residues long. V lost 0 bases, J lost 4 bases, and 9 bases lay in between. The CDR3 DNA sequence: TGCAGCGTTGAAGATTCGACAGTCTATGGCTACACCTTC. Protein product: CSVEDSTVYGYTF.

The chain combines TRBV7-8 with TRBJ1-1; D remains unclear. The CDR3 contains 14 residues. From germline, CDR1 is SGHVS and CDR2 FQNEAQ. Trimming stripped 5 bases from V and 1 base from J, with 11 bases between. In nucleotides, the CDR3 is TGTGCCAGCAGCCTAAGGCTCGGGAACACTGAAGCTTTCTTT. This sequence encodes CASSLRLGNTEAFF.

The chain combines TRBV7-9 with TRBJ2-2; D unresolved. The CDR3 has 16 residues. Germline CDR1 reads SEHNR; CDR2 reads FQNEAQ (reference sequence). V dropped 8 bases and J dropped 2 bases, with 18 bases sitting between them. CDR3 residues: CASRTAPTPNTGELFF. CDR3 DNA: TGTGCCAGCCGCACGGCTCCTACCCCAAACACCGGGGAGCTGTTTTTT.

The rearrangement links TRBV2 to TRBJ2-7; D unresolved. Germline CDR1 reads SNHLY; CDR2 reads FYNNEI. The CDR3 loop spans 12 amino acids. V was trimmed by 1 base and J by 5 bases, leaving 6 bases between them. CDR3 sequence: CASSEEGHEQYF. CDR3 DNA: TGTGCCAGCAGTGAAGAAGGCCACGAGCAGTACTTC.

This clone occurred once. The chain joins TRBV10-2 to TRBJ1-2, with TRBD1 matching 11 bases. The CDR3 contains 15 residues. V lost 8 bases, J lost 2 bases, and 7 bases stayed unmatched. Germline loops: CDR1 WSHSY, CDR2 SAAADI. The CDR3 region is CASATGQGANYGYTF. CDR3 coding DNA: TGCGCCAGCGCTACTGGACAGGGGGCAAACTATGGCTACACCTTC.

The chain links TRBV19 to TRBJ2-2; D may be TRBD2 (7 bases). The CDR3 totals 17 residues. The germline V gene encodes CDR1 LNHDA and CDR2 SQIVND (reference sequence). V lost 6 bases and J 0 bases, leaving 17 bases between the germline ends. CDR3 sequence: CASRRAGATTNTGELFF. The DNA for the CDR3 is TGTGCCAGTAGGCGGGCGGGGGCCACTACGAACACCGGGGAGCTGTTTTTT.

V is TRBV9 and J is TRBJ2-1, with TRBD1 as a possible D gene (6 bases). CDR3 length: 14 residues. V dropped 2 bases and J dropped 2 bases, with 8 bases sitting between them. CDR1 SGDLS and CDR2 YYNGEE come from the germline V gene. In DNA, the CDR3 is TGTGCCAGCAGCGTCAGGGGTACCTACAATGAGCAGTTCTTC. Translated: CASSVRGTYNEQFF.

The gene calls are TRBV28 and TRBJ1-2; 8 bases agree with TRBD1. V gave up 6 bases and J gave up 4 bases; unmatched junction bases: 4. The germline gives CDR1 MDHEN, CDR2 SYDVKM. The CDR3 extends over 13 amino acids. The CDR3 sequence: CASSWTGSYGYTF. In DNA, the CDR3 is TGTGCCAGCAGCTGGACAGGGAGCTATGGCTACACCTTC.

The CDR3, as DNA: TGCGCCAGCAGCCTCAAGGGACAGTCGAACGGGGAGCTGTTTTTT. The encoded protein is CASSLKGQSNGELFF. The rearrangement joins TRBV4-1 to TRBJ2-2; 7 bases are a match to TRBD1. V was pared by 4 bases and J by 7 bases, with 9 bases of the junction left unmatched. Germline V gene lookup returns CDR1 MGHRA and CDR2 YSYEKL. The CDR3 has 15 amino acids.

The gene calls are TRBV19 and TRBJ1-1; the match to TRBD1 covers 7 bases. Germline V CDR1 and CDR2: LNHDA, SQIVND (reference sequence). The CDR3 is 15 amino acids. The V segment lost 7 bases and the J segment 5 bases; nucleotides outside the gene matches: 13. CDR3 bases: TGTGCCAGTATCTTAAGGGGGCGCGGAGGTACTGAAGCTTTCTTT. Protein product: CASILRGRGGTEAFF.

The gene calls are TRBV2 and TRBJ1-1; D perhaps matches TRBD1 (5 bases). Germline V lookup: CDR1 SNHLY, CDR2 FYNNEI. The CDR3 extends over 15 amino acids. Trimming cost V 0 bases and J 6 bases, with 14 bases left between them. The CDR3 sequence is CASSEASGGTAEAFF. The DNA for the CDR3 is TGTGCCAGCAGTGAAGCGTCCGGGGGTACCGCTGAAGCTTTCTTT.